This is a list of T cell receptor beta chains from one sample in a study of CD8+ T cells in alopecia areata. Clones were read by immunoSEQ multiplex PCR, and TCRdb kept only the in-frame ones, dropping some. The sample records 100,000 to 150,000 clones, 47% being singletons. The sequencing input was NKG2D-low CD8+ T cells sorted from blood. The origin of the receptors is a human donor with alopecia areata. Each CDR3 is given with its conserved first and last residue. A D gene is named only where the DNA matches it firmly. Size values are once, few and many counts, or a class for expanded clones, and some rows have none.

TRBJ2-2	few	TRBV7-9	-	CASRGLSGELFF	TGTGCCAGCAGGGGACTCTCCGGGGAGCTGTTTTTT
TRBJ2-1	few	TRBV13	-	CASSSPGNEQFF	TGTGCCAGCAGCTCCCCCGGGAATGAGCAGTTCTTC
TRBJ1-1	-	TRBV7-8	TRBD1	CASSPGTGVTEAFF	TGTGCCAGCAGCCCTGGGACAGGAGTCACTGAAGCTTTCTTT
TRBJ1-6	-	TRBV30	-	CAWSVGVGVNSPLHF	TGTGCCTGGAGTGTAGGGGTCGGGGTGAATTCACCCCTCCACTTT
TRBJ1-1	-	TRBV5-1	TRBD1	CASSYVNGQAEEAFF	TGCGCCAGCAGCTACGTAAACGGACAGGCTGAAGAAGCTTTCTTT
TRBJ1-1	-	TRBV27	-	CASSLNGLRDEAFF	TGTGCCAGCAGTTTAAACGGGCTGCGAGATGAAGCTTTCTTT
TRBJ2-7	few	TRBV29-1	TRBD2	CSVGSVDSGSEQYF	TGCAGCGTTGGTTCTGTTGATAGCGGGAGCGAGCAGTACTTC
TRBJ2-7	-	TRBV29-1	-	CSVEDLMGEQYF	TGCAGCGTTGAAGATTTAATGGGCGAGCAGTACTTC
TRBJ2-1	few	TRBV29-1	TRBD2	CSFRGGDYNEQFF	TGCAGCTTTCGGGGGGGCGATTACAATGAGCAGTTCTTC
TRBJ2-1	-	TRBV6-5	TRBD2	CASSYQGLGNNEQFF	TGTGCCAGCAGTTACCAGGGACTAGGAAACAATGAGCAGTTCTTC
TRBJ1-2	-	TRBV30	-	CAWSEEVSGYTF	TGTGCCTGGAGCGAGGAGGTTTCTGGCTACACCTTC
TRBJ2-3	-	TRBV29-1	-	CSVEGLRGTQYF	TGCAGCGTTGAAGGACTGAGGGGGACGCAGTATTTT
TRBJ2-5	-	TRBV4-1	-	CASSPQGQETQYF	TGCGCCAGCAGCCCCCAGGGCCAAGAGACCCAGTACTTC
TRBJ2-2	few	TRBV18	-	CASSPPDTGELFF	TGTGCCAGCTCACCACCTGACACCGGGGAGCTGTTTTTT
TRBJ1-1	-	TRBV2	TRBD1	CASSDGQGTEAFF	TGTGCCAGCAGCGATGGACAGGGGACTGAAGCTTTCTTT
TRBJ1-5	-	TRBV4-1	-	CASSQHPQEPQHF	TGCGCCAGCAGCCAGCATCCCCAGGAGCCCCAGCATTTT
TRBJ2-2	-	TRBV29-1	TRBD2	CSQSGGVAGLSGELFF	TGCAGCCAAAGCGGGGGGGTAGCGGGTCTTTCCGGGGAGCTGTTTTTT
TRBJ2-6	-	TRBV29-1	-	CSVVGLPPGANVLTF	TGCAGCGTTGTCGGCTTACCCCCTGGGGCCAACGTCCTGACTTTC
TRBJ2-1	-	TRBV7-2	TRBD2	CASSLGAGGGARQFF	TGTGCCAGCAGCTTAGGAGCGGGCGGGGGGGCCCGGCAGTTCTTC
TRBJ2-2	few	TRBV30	-	CAWSTGELFF	TGTGCCTGGAGCACCGGGGAGCTGTTTTTT
TRBJ2-1	few	TRBV4-1	-	CASSQDRNEQFF	TGCGCCAGCAGCCAAGACCGAAATGAGCAGTTCTTC
TRBJ2-7	-	TRBV29-1	-	CSAGGGEAYEQYF	TGCAGCGCCGGAGGGGGGGAAGCCTACGAGCAGTACTTC
TRBJ2-5	few	TRBV28	-	CASSSSQETQYF	TGTGCCAGCAGTTCGTCCCAAGAGACCCAGTACTTC
TRBJ1-2	-	TRBV7-9	-	CASSWGGDYGYTF	TGTGCCAGCAGTTGGGGAGGGGACTATGGCTACACCTTC
TRBJ2-3	-	TRBV29-1	TRBD1	CSVGQTSTDTQYF	TGCAGCGTGGGACAGACTAGCACAGATACGCAGTATTTT
TRBJ2-1	-	TRBV4-1	-	CASSQESSGYYNEQFF	TGCGCCAGCAGCCAAGAGAGTAGCGGATATTACAATGAGCAGTTCTTC
TRBJ1-1	-	TRBV29-1	-	CSVQTTEAFF	TGCAGCGTGCAAACCACTGAAGCTTTCTTT
TRBJ2-5	-	TRBV5-6	-	CASSIGTGKAQYF	TGTGCCAGCAGCATTGGGACGGGCAAGGCCCAGTACTTC
TRBJ2-1	few	TRBV14	-	CASSQAGTNLYNEQFF	TGTGCCAGCAGCCAAGCCGGGACCAATCTCTACAATGAGCAGTTCTTC
TRBJ2-1	few	TRBV29-1	-	CSINPTGTSYNEQFF	TGCAGCATAAACCCCACAGGGACCTCCTACAATGAGCAGTTCTTC
TRBJ2-1	once	TRBV27	TRBD1	CASTTSGTGQGEQFF	TGTGCCAGCACCACGTCCGGGACAGGGCAGGGTGAGCAGTTCTTC
TRBJ2-3	-	TRBV5-4	-	CASSLEGQITDTQYF	TGTGCCAGCAGCTTGGAAGGACAAATCACAGATACGCAGTATTTT
TRBJ2-1	once	TRBV4-3	-	CASSQDDIEQFF	TGCGCCAGCAGCCAAGATGACATTGAGCAGTTCTTC
TRBJ2-7	once	TRBV27	-	CASSLRGLTYEQYF	TGTGCCAGCAGTTTGCGGGGACTCACCTACGAGCAGTACTTC
TRBJ2-4	-	TRBV28	-	CASSPRTVAKNIQYF	TGTGCCAGCAGCCCCAGGACAGTAGCCAAAAACATTCAGTACTTC
TRBJ1-1	few	TRBV30	-	CAWSVLGYTEAFF	TGTGCCTGGAGTGTGCTAGGGTACACTGAAGCTTTCTTT
TRBJ2-7	few	TRBV29-1	-	CSVEDLPGGDEQYF	TGCAGCGTTGAAGATCTCCCAGGGGGGGACGAGCAGTACTTC
TRBJ2-2	few	TRBV15	-	CATSRATGDTGELFF	TGTGCCACCAGCAGGGCAACTGGCGACACCGGGGAGCTGTTTTTT
TRBJ2-3	-	TRBV29-1	-	CSVEGESGRDTQYF	TGCAGCGTTGAGGGGGAGTCAGGGCGAGATACGCAGTATTTT
TRBJ1-2	-	TRBV29-1	-	CSVPQGGRLGYTF	TGCAGCGTTCCACAAGGGGGGCGTCTGGGCTACACCTTC
TRBJ2-5	-	TRBV7-8	-	CASSLGLKQETQYF	TGTGCCAGCAGCTTAGGGCTGAAACAAGAGACCCAGTACTTC
TRBJ1-2	few	TRBV28	-	CASSSGQYGYTF	TGTGCCAGCAGTTCGGGGCAGTATGGCTACACCTTC
TRBJ2-3	-	TRBV5-6	-	CASSSQGGDTQYF	TGTGCCAGCAGCTCACAGGGTGGAGATACGCAGTATTTT
TRBJ1-1	few	TRBV7-9	TRBD1	CALRGENTEAFF	TGTGCCCTCAGGGGGGAGAACACTGAAGCTTTCTTT
TRBJ1-1	-	TRBV30	TRBD1	CAWSVGGGDEAFF	TGTGCCTGGAGTGTAGGAGGGGGCGATGAAGCTTTCTTT
TRBJ1-2	-	TRBV4-1	TRBD1	CASSQETGDYGYTF	TGCGCCAGCAGCCAAGAAACAGGGGACTATGGCTACACCTTC
TRBJ2-3	-	TRBV29-1	TRBD2	CSVRDYFTDTQYF	TGCAGCGTTAGGGACTACTTCACAGATACGCAGTATTTT
TRBJ2-1	-	TRBV5-6	TRBD2	CASSFGLADNEQFF	TGTGCCAGCAGCTTCGGACTAGCGGACAATGAGCAGTTCTTC
TRBJ2-5	-	TRBV5-4	-	CASSSRGVQETQYF	TGTGCCAGCAGCTCCAGGGGTGTCCAAGAGACCCAGTACTTC
TRBJ2-5	-	TRBV7-9	-	CASSLDPSQETQYF	TGTGCCAGCAGCTTAGATCCCAGCCAAGAGACCCAGTACTTC